The 16 T cell receptor beta chains listed next were all sequenced from one sample in a study of spatial heterogeneity in lung cancer. Time point reported: sample taken at primary tumor resection. In each case, whole RNA from tumor, nontumor lung or frozen PBMC was sequenced unsorted. TCRdb processed the 5' RACE reads anew with MiXCR; each CDR3 protein has one entry. This sample yields tens of thousands of distinct CDR3 sequences, of which roughly 7% are seen a single time; 2.5% to 3% belongs to the top ten. The input for sequencing was PBMCs, taken at surgery. Receptor source: a female donor with early-stage non-small cell lung cancer.

In this sample, this clonotype turned up many times. The chain is built from TRBV5-1 and TRBJ2-7; D gene uncertain. CDR1 is SGHRS and CDR2 is YFSETQ in the germline V gene. The CDR3 loop spans 15 amino acids. V lost 1 base to trimming and J lost 2 bases, with 13 bases between them. CDR3 coding DNA: TGCGCCAGCAGCTTGTGGAGTTTAGGAGCCTACGAGCAGTACTTC. Protein: CASSLWSLGAYEQYF.

In its sample, this clonotype was seen many times. The J gene is TRBJ1-1, the V gene TRBV12-3 or TRBV12-4; D call uncertain. CDR3 size: 13 residues. Trimming shortened V by 6 bases and J by 4 bases, and 12 bases separated the two germline ends. CDR3 DNA: TGTGCCAGCAGCCGTGCTTGGGGCACTGAAGCTTTCTTT. Its translation is CASSRAWGTEAFF.

The V call is TRBV9, the J call TRBJ2-7, with a tentative D call TRBD2 (5 bases). The CDR3 consists of 16 residues. The V end lost 0 bases, the J end lost 4 bases, and 17 bases lay between the germline ends. Germline assignment: CDR1 SGDLS and CDR2 YYNGEE. The CDR3 loop is CASSVDGRADIYEQYF. CDR3 nucleotide sequence: TGTGCCAGCAGCGTAGACGGGCGGGCGGATATTTACGAGCAGTACTTC.

This clonotype was counted ten times or more. This chain uses TRBV11-3 with TRBJ2-3; D gene unclear. V was shortened by 3 bases and J by 2 bases, with 12 bases between the two germline ends. The CDR3 is 15 residues long. Germline V gene sequence: CDR1 SGHNT, CDR2 YENEEA. DNA for the CDR3: TGTGCCAGCAGCTTGACTCCCGGCTCCACAGATACGCAGTATTTT. Protein product: CASSLTPGSTDTQYF.

The chain is built from TRBV6-2 or TRBV6-3 and TRBJ2-3; tentatively, D is TRBD1 or TRBD2 (6 bases each). Germline loops: CDR1 MNHEY, CDR2 SVGEGT. The CDR3 contains 13 residues. Trimming removed 6 bases from V and 5 bases from J, with 12 bases in between. CDR3 nucleotide sequence: TGTGCCAGCAGGACGGGGGCTATAGATACGCAGTATTTT. As protein: CASRTGAIDTQYF.

As for this clonotype: The CDR3 does not close with the conserved phenylalanine or tryptophan, likely indicating a read error. The chain combines TRBV11-2 with TRBJ2-1; maybe TRBD2 (5 bases). The CDR3 loop spans 14 amino acids. Germline CDR1 is SGHAT and CDR2 is FQNNGV. Trimming stripped 1 base from V and 9 bases from J, with 13 bases between. CDR3: CASSLGLATGEQFL. CDR3 in DNA: TGTGCCAGCAGCTTAGGGCTAGCTACCGGTGAGCAGTTCTTA.

This clonotype was seen at least ten times. Its ends do not fully match the called genes, so a read error is possible. The V gene is TRBV27, the J gene TRBJ2-7; 9 bases line up with TRBD2. CDR1 and CDR2 (germline): MNHEY, SMNVEV (reference sequence). The CDR3 extends over 14 amino acids. CDR3 protein: CASSFAKPGTSFWF. The DNA for the CDR3 is TGTGCCAGCAGTTTTGCGAAACCCGGGACTAGCTTCTGGTTC.

The table lists this clonotype with a few counts. CDR3 residues: CASYVRYGESNEQYF. CDR3 nucleotide sequence: TGTGCCAGCTATGTCCGGTACGGAGAAAGCAACGAGCAGTACTTC. The chain joins TRBV6-8 to TRBJ2-7; no reliable D call. CDR1 MNHGY and CDR2 SAAAGT come from the germline V gene. Trimming took off 8 bases at V and 5 bases at J, with 22 bases between the two ends. This CDR3 region has 15 residues.

This clonotype was counted ten times or more. The V gene is TRBV4-2, the J gene TRBJ2-3, with 11 positions matching TRBD2. From germline, CDR1 is LGHNA and CDR2 YNFKEQ. This CDR3 has 18 amino acids. V lost 0 bases to trimming and J lost 4 bases; unmatched junction nucleotides: 9. The CDR3 spells CASSQELVAGGPADTQYF. For the CDR3, the DNA is TGTGCCAGCAGCCAAGAATTAGTAGCGGGGGGGCCTGCAGATACGCAGTATTTT.

This clonotype has ten or more counts. The V gene is TRBV7-2, the J gene TRBJ2-5; 8 positions match TRBD2. Germline trimming cut 5 bases from V and 5 bases from J; bases unmatched to any gene: 10. CDR1 is SGHTA, CDR2 FQGNSA, per germline. The CDR3 is 15 residues long. In nucleotides, the CDR3 is TGTGCCAGCAGCCCCGGGAACGGGGGGGCCGAGACCCAGTACTTC. Its translation: CASSPGNGGAETQYF.

This clonotype has a handful of counts. The CDR3: CASSSIRGRQWFF. In DNA, the CDR3 is TGTGCCAGCAGTTCCATACGGGGACGCCAGTGGTTCTTC. The chain links TRBV28 to TRBJ2-1, with D perhaps assigned TRBD1 or TRBD2 (5 bases each). The CDR3 contains 13 residues. In germline, CDR1 is MDHEN, CDR2 SYDVKM. The V gene lost 4 bases and the J gene lost 15 bases, with 19 bases spanning the gap.

The rearrangement uses TRBV29-1 and TRBJ1-4, with 7 nucleotides matching TRBD1. The CDR3 totals 13 residues. Trimming took 7 bases from V and 5 from J; bases not matched to a gene: 7. Per germline, CDR1 SQVTM and CDR2 ANQGSEA. CDR3: CSARTGSNEKLFF. CDR3 bases: TGCAGCGCCAGGACAGGTTCAAATGAAAAACTGTTTTTT.

This clonotype was seen a few times. The V and J genes are TRBV20-1 and TRBJ2-2, with a tentative D call TRBD2 (5 bases). V gave up 0 bases and J gave up 7 bases, with 9 bases separating them. Germline CDR1 reads DFQATT; CDR2 reads SNEGSKA (reference sequence). This CDR3 has 13 residues. CDR3 coding DNA: TGCAGTGCTAGAGATGCGGGCTTCGGGGAGCTGTTTTTT. It encodes CSARDAGFGELFF.

This clonotype was counted between two and nine times. The V gene is TRBV28, the J gene TRBJ2-7; 7 bases fit TRBD1. The junction had 10 bases not matched to a gene; V was cut back by 8 bases and J by 0 bases. Germline CDR1 reads MDHEN; CDR2 reads SYDVKM. This CDR3 region has 15 residues. CDR3: CASGAAGTASYEQYF. CDR3 bases: TGTGCCAGCGGGGCCGCCGGGACAGCCTCCTACGAGCAGTACTTC.

This clonotype was detected ten times or more. The V gene is TRBV5-1, the J gene TRBJ2-5, with 10 bases aligning to TRBD2. Germline V gene data show CDR1 as SGHRS and CDR2 as YFSETQ. CDR3 length equals 15 residues. The J segment lost 4 bases and the V segment lost 0 bases, leaving 3 bases of the junction unmatched. CDR3 loop: CASSLGIAGGETQYF. CDR3 nucleotide sequence: TGCGCCAGCAGCTTGGGGATAGCGGGGGGAGAGACCCAGTACTTC.

V usage is TRBV20-1 and J usage is TRBJ1-2, with a tentative D call TRBD1 (5 bases). The CDR3 is 14 residues long. V was cut by 0 bases and J by 4 bases, with 12 bases left in between. Germline V gene lookup returns CDR1 DFQATT and CDR2 SNEGSKA (reference sequence). CDR3 nucleotides: TGCAGTGCTAGAGAGCGGGGGACCGGCTATGGCTACACCTTC. As protein: CSARERGTGYGYTF.